This entry features one T cell receptor beta chain sequence. This clonotype is a singleton in its sample. Its binding antigen is unknown. Within one base of it there is no much larger clone, and no base qualities were kept. A lone read gives weak evidence. The sequencing machine was an Illumina NovaSeq 6000. Using 5'RACE with constant-segment primers, TCRalpha and TCRbeta cDNA libraries were constructed, with sample barcodes and unique molecular identifiers added in the process. Trizol reagent was used to extract RNA from every sample. The libraries were amplified in two PCR steps, and the second step added a second sample barcode and Illumina TruSeq adapters. Sequencing of libraries was performed on an Illumina NovaSeq with 2 x 150 bp paired-end reads. As for how the authors treated the data: Reads were demultiplexed and collapsed into UMI-guided consensus sequences with migec v1.2.7. Using mixcr v2.1.11, UMI consensuses were aligned to TRA and TRB V and J templates and then assembled into clonotypes. Expanded or contracted clonotypes were those called significant by both edgeR and NoisET, with noise models trained on biological replicates. For edgeR calls, a false discovery rate-adjusted p below 0.01 and a log2 fold-change threshold of 1 were applied. PCA with hierarchical clustering of max-normalized trajectories of the 1000 most abundant clonotypes was used as exploratory dynamics analysis. Each responding clone was given a CD4 or CD8 phenotype based on the CD4+ and CD8+ repertoires, which had been sequenced separately. TCRdb cleaned the public reads at Q25 with fastp, built clones with MiXCR and kept in-frame beta chains. Duplicate CDR3 protein sequences are folded into a single record with the most common DNA and genes. Here the V and J calls rest on TCRdb's processing, not on the authors' analysis. Recorded for this sample are 200,000 to 250,000 distinct CDR3 sequences; just over 9.5% of them occurred a single time. The ten top clones hold around 3.4% of the sample.

The trim is 5 bases for V and 6 bases for J, with a gap of 17 bases between the germline ends. There are 14 amino acids in the CDR3, from cysteine to phenylalanine inclusive. Only CDR3 DNA remains: 42 bases, in frame from the first base. Ficoll-Paque density gradient centrifugation was the method used to isolate PBMCs. This specimen belongs to a study of T-cell memory formation after mild COVID-19 (TCRdb year 2021). Broadly, across the study: Most TCR sequence clusters were specific to one of the two donors. Longitudinal TCRalpha and TCRbeta repertoire sequencing tracked T-cell clones expanding and contracting after mild COVID-19 in a couple of donors. The cohort comprised two young, previously healthy adult volunteers, one female and one male.

General study outcomes and caveats: The study covered only a couple of mild cases, and larger cohorts including severe cases with pre-infection samples were considered necessary. Some responding clones were found in pre-infection memory, which suggests that pre-existing cross-reactive memory T cells took part in the SARS-CoV-2 response. SARS-CoV-2 specificity was not confirmed for the second-wave clones peaking on day 37. Clones that contracted from day 15 to 85 showed balanced CD4/CD8 phenotypes, whereas a second wave of clones that expanded from day 15 to 37 leaned towards CD4+. Contracting CD4+ clones were located mainly in the CM and EM memory subsets, whereas CD8+ clones were found to be enriched in EMRA.

Here the chain combines TRBV12-3 or TRBV12-4 and TRBJ2-7, with no confident D gene call. Source material: PBMCs or a T cell subset sorted from them (not recorded which). The TCR was taken from a man in his late teens or twenties who had mild COVID-19 (a few samples of this study predate the infection). The sample titles of this study are shuffled in the database, so cell type and time point are left out; the donor was told from shared clones. The CDR3 region has the sequence CASSPTRLSAEQYF. The bases read TGTGCCAGCAGTCCCACTCGGTTGTCAGCCGAGCAGTACTTC.